This passage covers 10 T cell receptor beta chains from one sample sequenced in a study of vaccination effects on CD4 cells after COVID-19. Antigens of these TCRs are unknown. Sequencing used immunoSEQ multiplex PCR; TCRdb keeps in-frame clones, though not all of them. The data hold roughly 50,000 clones, with 75% to 90% observed a single time. Antigen-specific CD4+ T cells expanded by the ViraFEST assay with viral peptide pools were then sequenced. CD4+ T cell isolation took place after nine to eleven days of culture. The sequencing used CD4+ T cells from PBMCs cultured with HCoV-229E spike peptides, collected before COVID-19 vaccination. Receptor source: a human donor who received a COVID-19 vaccine.

The chain joins TRBV7-2 to TRBJ2-1; tentatively, D is TRBD2 (6 bases). Trimming took off 2 bases at V and 6 bases at J, with 11 bases between the two ends. The CDR3 runs 14 residues. Germline CDR1 is SGHTA and CDR2 is FQGNSA. Here the CDR3 DNA reads TGTGCCAGCAGCTTACGGCTAGCGTCCAATGAGCAGTTCTTC. This translates into CASSLRLASNEQFF.

The count of this clone is one. This sequence joins TRBV19 and TRBJ1-2; 9 nucleotides align to TRBD1. The junction had 13 bases not matched to a gene; V was cut back by 7 bases and J by 7 bases. Germline V gene sequence: CDR1 LNHDA, CDR2 SQIVND (reference sequence). This CDR3 contains 15 residues. This CDR3 is CASKEGGTGRGGYTF. The CDR3 DNA reads as TGTGCCAGTAAAGAAGGCGGGACAGGGAGAGGTGGCTACACCTTC.

V and J are TRBV24-1 and TRBJ2-6, with TRBD1 matching over 7 bases. Germline V gene data show CDR1 as KGHDR and CDR2 as SFDVKD. J was trimmed by 11 bases and V by 9 bases; bases with no gene match: 12. CDR3 length: 14 amino acids. CDR3: CATGQGQLGDVLTF. The CDR3 DNA is TGTGCCACCGGGCAGGGACAGCTGGGGGACGTCCTGACTTTC.

In this sample, this clone turned up once. The chain carries TRBV6-4 and TRBJ2-7; 11 nucleotides match TRBD2. CDR1 and CDR2 (germline): MRHNA, SNTAGT. The CDR3 has 15 residues. V gave up 5 bases and J gave up 3 bases; unmatched junction bases: 6. The CDR3 loop reads CASSPPTSGGYEQYV. The CDR3 region has the DNA TGTGCCAGCAGTCCCCCAACTAGCGGGGGCTACGAGCAGTACGTC.

This clone was observed a few times. The rearrangement joins TRBV19 to TRBJ1-6, with 8 bases aligning to TRBD1. The CDR3 totals 12 residues. Per the germline V gene, CDR1 is LNHDA and CDR2 is SQIVND (reference sequence). The V gene end was trimmed by 3 bases and the J gene end by 13 bases; junction bases not matched to a gene: 2. The CDR3 region is CASSIDRGPLHF. As DNA, the CDR3 is TGTGCCAGTAGTATTGACAGGGGTCCCCTCCACTTT. The full variable domain, in which reference TRBV19 and TRBJ1-6 provide the parts outside the CDR3, is DGGITQSPKYLFRKEGQNVTLSCEQNLNHDAMYWYRQDPGQGLRLIYYSQIVNDFQKGDIAEGYSVSREKKESFPLTVTSAQKNPTAFYLCASSIDRGPLHFGNGTRLTVT.

This chain joins TRBV3-1 (or the pseudogene TRBV3-2) and TRBJ1-4; D possibly corresponds to TRBD1 (5 bases). The ends were cut back, 4 bases at V and 8 bases at J, with 14 bases in the middle. The CDR3 totals 14 residues. Germline V gene lookup returns CDR1 LGHDT and CDR2 YNNKEL (reference sequence). Here the CDR3 DNA reads TGTGCCAGCAGCCCTGACCAGGGTTTCGAAAAACTGTTTTTT. Amino acid sequence: CASSPDQGFEKLFF.

The chain uses TRBV6-5 and TRBJ2-7; 8 nucleotides align to TRBD1. The CDR3 spans 14 residues. Germline V CDR1 and CDR2: MNHEY, SVGAGI. The ends lost 9 bases at V and 2 bases at J; junction bases unmatched: 9. CDR3 nucleotide sequence: TGTGCCAGTTCAGCGGACAGGGCCGCCTACGAGCAGTACGTC. This translates into CASSADRAAYEQYV.

The rearrangement links TRBV7-3 to TRBJ1-1; D unresolved. V lost 2 bases, J lost 0 bases, and 4 bases lay in between. The CDR3 loop spans 13 amino acids. The germline CDR1 and CDR2 sequences are SGHTA and FQGTGA. The CDR3 DNA reads TGTGCCAGCAGCTTATCTGTGAACACTGAAGCTTTCTTT. This encodes CASSLSVNTEAFF.

This rearrangement joins TRBV19 to TRBJ1-4; possible D gene TRBD1, 6 bases. The CDR3 has 15 residues. CDR1 and CDR2 from the germline V gene are LNHDA and SQIVND (reference sequence). V lost 0 bases and J lost 4, with 9 bases in between. The CDR3 DNA is TGTGCCAGTAGTATAGATCCGGACAGTAATGAAAAACTGTTTTTT. Protein product: CASSIDPDSNEKLFF. The full variable domain, with the rest looked up from reference TRBV19 and TRBJ1-4, is DGGITQSPKYLFRKEGQNVTLSCEQNLNHDAMYWYRQDPGQGLRLIYYSQIVNDFQKGDIAEGYSVSREKKESFPLTVTSAQKNPTAFYLCASSIDPDSNEKLFFGSGTQLSVL.

The chain joins TRBV15 to TRBJ2-3, with a possible D match to TRBD1 (6 bases). The V end was cut by 1 base, the J end by 1 base, with 15 bases between. Germline V CDR1 and CDR2: LNHNV, YYDKDF (reference sequence). CDR3 length: 17 amino acids. The CDR3 bases are TGTGCCACCAGCAGAGCTACAGGGCCTGGGGGCACAGATACGCAGTATTTT. Translation: CATSRATGPGGTDTQYF.